The 29 T cell receptor beta chains reported below all come from one sample, sequenced in a study of shared clonotypes between healthy human individuals. Naive CD8 isolation took CD45RO-negative cells positively selected for CCR7 and excluded terminally differentiated effector memory CD45RA+ cells. Libraries were prepared by immunoSEQ multiplex PCR; TCRdb keeps only in-frame clonotypes and omits some of them. This sample has around 1,900,000 clones, with just over 90% found just once. The sequenced material came from naive CD8+ T cells from PBMCs. The receptors originated from a man between 18 and 35 years old in good health. Some clones in this sample may be carry-over from other donors' samples.

This rearrangement joins TRBV28 to TRBJ2-7; D possibly uses TRBD1 or TRBD2 (5 bases each). The CDR3 has 15 amino acids. The V end lost 3 bases, the J end lost 2 bases, and 14 bases lay between the germline ends. The germline gives CDR1 MDHEN, CDR2 SYDVKM. The CDR3 nucleotides are TGTGCCAGCAGTTTCTTCCGGGACCGCCCCTACGAGCAGTACTTC. Amino acids: CASSFFRDRPYEQYF.

Turning to this clone: Within the sample, other DNA sequences also encode this same CDR3. Written as DNA, the CDR3 is TGTGCCAGTTCCTGGGACAGTACCTACGAGCAGTACTTC. As protein: CASSWDSTYEQYF. The V gene is TRBV27, the J gene TRBJ2-7; 7 bases agree with TRBD1. Germline V gene data show CDR1 as MNHEY and CDR2 as SMNVEV (reference sequence). Trimming at V came to 9 bases and at J to 2 bases, leaving 7 bases not matched to a gene. The CDR3 sequence is 13 residues long.

About this clone itself: In the same sample, other DNA sequences code for this CDR3. The CDR3 DNA is TGTGCCAGCAGCGCGTGGGACAGCACAGATACGCAGTATTTT. This gives the protein CASSAWDSTDTQYF. The V and J genes are TRBV9 and TRBJ2-3; possibly TRBD1 or TRBD2 for D (5 bases each). This CDR3 spans 14 amino acids. Germline V lookup: CDR1 SGDLS, CDR2 YYNGEE. The V gene lost 3 bases and the J gene lost 0 bases, with 8 bases spanning the gap.

The chain has TRBV9 and TRBJ1-3; TRBD1 agrees at 10 bases. Germline CDR1 reads SGDLS; CDR2 reads YYNGEE. V trimming: 5 bases; J trimming: 0 bases; junction bases outside the gene matches: 8. The length of the CDR3 is 17 residues. CDR3 sequence: CASSPRDRGSSGNTIYF. The CDR3 DNA reads as TGTGCCAGCAGTCCCCGGGACAGGGGCTCCTCTGGAAACACCATATATTTT.

The genes are TRBV7-9 and TRBJ1-4; D not resolved. Deletions cut 3 bases from V and 12 bases from J, with 11 bases between. Germline V gene lookup returns CDR1 SEHNR and CDR2 FQNEAQ (reference sequence). This CDR3 spans 12 amino acids. The CDR3 DNA follows: TGTGCCAGCAGCTTTCCGGCAGGAGAACTGTTTTTT. It is translated as CASSFPAGELFF.

The CDR3 nucleotides are TGCGCCAGCAGCTCACTACCCGGACAGGGGGCCACTGAAGCTTTCTTT. It is translated as CASSSLPGQGATEAFF. This chain joins TRBV5-1 and TRBJ1-1; 11 nucleotides match TRBD1. Germline V gene lookup returns CDR1 SGHRS and CDR2 YFSETQ. The trim removed 3 bases at V and 4 bases at J, leaving 8 bases unmatched. There are 16 residues in the CDR3.

This clone was counted a few times. The chain carries TRBV4-3 and TRBJ1-1; a possible D gene is TRBD1 (5 bases). The CDR3 contains 13 residues. V lost 1 base to trimming and J lost 3 bases, with 6 bases between them. CDR1 and CDR2 from the germline V gene are LGHNA and YSLEER. The CDR3 bases are TGCGCCAGCAGCCAAGTGGGGGACACTGAAGCTTTCTTT. Its protein product is CASSQVGDTEAFF.

The gene calls are TRBV2 and TRBJ2-7; tentatively, D is TRBD2 (5 bases). The CDR3 length is 14 residues. Deletions cut 4 bases from V and 1 base from J, with 11 bases between. Looked up from germline, CDR1 is SNHLY and CDR2 is FYNNEI. CDR3 residues: CASSVLGQSYEQYF. The DNA for the CDR3 is TGTGCCAGCAGTGTACTAGGGCAATCCTACGAGCAGTACTTC.

The chain joins TRBV7-9 to TRBJ2-7, with no clear D. Trimming pared 5 bases from V and 1 base from J, leaving 15 bases between. Looked up from germline, CDR1 is SEHNR and CDR2 is FQNEAQ (reference sequence). The CDR3 covers 15 residues. DNA of the CDR3: TGTGCCAGCAGCCCGTCGGAGCCCCCATCCTACGAGCAGTACTTC. This encodes CASSPSEPPSYEQYF.

The rearrangement joins TRBV7-3 to TRBJ2-3; D possibly corresponds to TRBD1 (5 bases). The CDR3 covers 15 residues. Trimming cost V 4 bases and J 0 bases, with 11 bases left between them. Germline V gene data show CDR1 as SGHTA and CDR2 as FQGTGA. CDR3 nucleotide sequence: TGTGCCAGCAGCTCGACAGTCCTAAGCACAGATACGCAGTATTTT. This translates into CASSSTVLSTDTQYF.

The chain couples TRBV9 to TRBJ1-4; maybe TRBD1 (5 bases). V was trimmed by 3 bases and J by 3 bases, leaving 12 bases between them. The germline V gene encodes CDR1 SGDLS and CDR2 YYNGEE. The CDR3 sequence is 15 residues long. The CDR3 reads CASSGDTGSNEKLFF. For the CDR3, the DNA is TGTGCCAGCAGCGGAGATACAGGCTCTAATGAAAAACTGTTTTTT.

With respect to this clone: The same CDR3 is also encoded by other DNA sequences in this sample. The chain recombines TRBV27 with TRBJ2-1; 7 bases are shared with TRBD1. V dropped 3 bases and J dropped 5; count of bases not matched to a gene: 1. CDR1 MNHEY and CDR2 SMNVEV come from the germline V gene (reference sequence). The CDR3 is made up of 13 amino acids. As DNA, the CDR3 is TGTGCCAGCAGTTTCCAGGGGGACAATGAGCAGTTCTTC. This codes for CASSFQGDNEQFF.

The chain combines TRBV4-3 with TRBJ2-2; the match to TRBD2 covers 9 bases. The CDR3 totals 17 residues. With 0 bases clipped from V and 6 bases from J, the junction kept 8 bases outside the gene matches. The germline gives CDR1 LGHNA, CDR2 YSLEER. The CDR3 loop is CASSQDIAGGPAGELFF. In DNA, the CDR3 is TGCGCCAGCAGCCAAGATATCGCGGGAGGGCCGGCCGGGGAGCTGTTTTTT.

The genes are TRBV11-3 and TRBJ1-5; no definite D call. CDR1 and CDR2 from the germline V gene are SGHNT and YENEEA. Trimming left V 8 bases short and J 1 base short, with 6 bases between. The CDR3 runs 12 residues. CDR3 in amino acids: CASLVSNQPQHF. CDR3 in DNA: TGTGCCAGCTTGGTCAGCAATCAGCCCCAGCATTTT.

The chain links TRBV29-1 to TRBJ2-5, with 10 bases fitting TRBD1. The assigned J gene may be wrong: the sequence end matches TRBJ2-7 better. The CDR3 is 15 amino acids. The germline V gene encodes CDR1 SQVTM and CDR2 ANQGSEA. CDR3 protein: CSVGGTGDTLYEQYF. DNA of the CDR3: TGCAGCGTGGGAGGGACAGGGGACACCTTATACGAGCAGTACTTC.

This clone is a singleton in its sample. J is TRBJ2-5 and V is TRBV5-6, with 9 bases aligning to TRBD1. The CDR3 runs 15 residues. Germline CDR1 reads SGHDT; CDR2 reads YYEEEE. After removal of 0 bases from V and 5 bases from J, the junction contained 5 bases not matched to a gene. CDR3 sequence reads: CASSLGQGVRETQYF. The CDR3 DNA sequence: TGTGCCAGCAGCTTGGGACAGGGGGTTCGGGAGACCCAGTACTTC.

J is TRBJ2-3 and V is TRBV13; D is undetermined. Germline V gene sequence: CDR1 PRHDT, CDR2 FYEKMQ (reference sequence). V was shortened by 3 bases and J by 2 bases, with 15 bases between the two germline ends. This CDR3 comprises 16 residues. The CDR3 DNA sequence: TGTGCCAGCAGCTTCCGTCAGCAACACATCACAGATACGCAGTATTTT. Protein: CASSFRQQHITDTQYF.

In DNA, the CDR3 is TGTGCCAGCAGTCCTCAGGGATTGGGCAATGAAAAACTGTTTTTT. This translates into CASSPQGLGNEKLFF. The V gene is TRBV5-4, the J gene TRBJ1-4; D perhaps matches TRBD1 (5 bases). CDR3 length: 15 residues. The V gene lost 5 bases and the J gene lost 5 bases, with 16 bases spanning the gap. Germline V gives CDR1 SGHNT, CDR2 YYREEE (reference sequence).

This chain uses TRBV29-1 with TRBJ1-2; D is ambiguous. Trimming removed 4 bases from V and 8 bases from J, with 14 bases in between. Germline CDR1 reads SQVTM; CDR2 reads ANQGSEA. The CDR3 is made up of 12 amino acids. Here the CDR3 reads CSVVRGGEGYTF. The DNA for the CDR3 is TGCAGCGTTGTACGGGGAGGTGAGGGCTACACCTTC.

The CDR3 sequence: CAWTYGNEQFF. As DNA, the CDR3 is TGTGCCTGGACGTATGGGAATGAGCAGTTCTTC. The V and J genes are TRBV7-9 and TRBJ2-1; no reliable D call. The germline gives CDR1 SEHNR, CDR2 FQNEAQ (reference sequence). This CDR3 region has 11 residues. V gave up 11 bases and J gave up 7 bases, with 12 bases separating them. Together with reference TRBV7-9 and TRBJ2-1, the CDR3 gives the full variable domain: DTGVSQNPRHKITKRGQNVTFRCDPISEHNRLYWYRQTLGQGPEFLTYFQNEAQLEKSRLLSDRFSAERPKGSFSTLEIQRTEQGDSAMYLCAWTYGNEQFFGPGTRLTVL.

The chain joins TRBV27 to TRBJ2-7; D might be TRBD2 (6 bases). The CDR3 sequence is 16 residues long. Trimming left V 0 bases short and J 3 bases short, with 15 bases between. CDR1 is MNHEY, CDR2 SMNVEV, per germline (reference sequence). The CDR3: CASSLSVGRTFYEQYF. DNA for the CDR3: TGTGCCAGCAGTTTATCCGTTGGGAGGACCTTCTACGAGCAGTACTTC.

The V and J genes are TRBV6-1 and TRBJ1-1; no clear D. Germline lookup yields CDR1 MNHNS and CDR2 SASEGT. The V end was cut by 6 bases, the J end by 2 bases, with 13 bases between. This CDR3 region has 14 residues. CDR3 sequence: CASRVGRPNTEAFF. CDR3 bases: TGTGCCAGCAGAGTTGGACGGCCTAACACTGAAGCTTTCTTT.

This clone has more than one count but fewer than ten. The V call is TRBV9, the J call TRBJ1-1; 8 bases agree with TRBD1. CDR3 length: 13 residues. V shed 3 bases, J shed 7 bases, and the junction held 5 bases outside the gene matches. The germline V gene has CDR1 SGDLS and CDR2 YYNGEE. The CDR3 coding sequence is TGTGCCAGCAGCGCAACGGGGACAGGTGAAGCTTTCTTT. Translated, it gives CASSATGTGEAFF.

On this clone itself: Different DNA sequences within this sample yield the same CDR3. Written as DNA, the CDR3 is TGTGCCAGCTCACCGGACAGGACCTACGAGCAGTACTTC. Protein: CASSPDRTYEQYF. This chain links TRBV18 with TRBJ2-7, with 7 positions matching TRBD1. Germline V lookup: CDR1 KGHSH, CDR2 LQKENI. The ends lost 3 bases at V and 2 bases at J; junction bases unmatched: 1. This CDR3 region has 13 residues.

The chain recombines TRBV29-1 with TRBJ1-2; D might be TRBD1 (5 bases). This CDR3 comprises 16 residues. Deletions cut 3 bases from V and 3 bases from J, with 20 bases between. Germline CDR1 reads SQVTM; CDR2 reads ANQGSEA. The CDR3 DNA reads as TGCAGCGTTGATAAGACTCGGGGAGGGGTTGACTATGGCTACACCTTC. Amino acids: CSVDKTRGGVDYGYTF.

The chain carries TRBV15 and TRBJ2-2, with a weak D call TRBD1 (5 bases). Trimming stripped 0 bases from V and 4 bases from J, with 12 bases between. CDR1 is LNHNV, CDR2 YYDKDF, per germline (reference sequence). CDR3 length: 16 amino acids. Written as DNA, the CDR3 is TGTGCCACCAGCAGAGAAATGGACACCCGCACCGGGGAGCTGTTTTTT. This translates into CATSREMDTRTGELFF.

This clone was seen just once. This chain connects TRBV27 to TRBJ2-7; a weak D match, TRBD1 (6 bases). This CDR3 spans 15 amino acids. V was trimmed by 6 bases and J by 3 bases, leaving 18 bases between them. CDR1 is MNHEY and CDR2 is SMNVEV in the germline V gene (reference sequence). CDR3 loop: CASRTPGTYYYEQYF. CDR3 in DNA: TGTGCCAGCAGAACCCCCGGGACATATTACTACGAGCAGTACTTC.

The chain employs TRBV10-2 and TRBJ2-1; TRBD2 might be the D (5 bases). V gave up 2 bases and J gave up 2 bases, with 10 bases separating them. The CDR3 runs to 15 residues. The germline CDR1 and CDR2 sequences are WSHSY and SAAADI. The CDR3 sequence: CASSEPGKAYNEQFF. CDR3 bases: TGCGCCAGCAGTGAGCCGGGAAAGGCCTACAATGAGCAGTTCTTC.

The chain joins TRBV5-5 to TRBJ2-2; D is unclear. Trimming shortened V by 1 base and J by 3 bases, and 7 bases separated the two germline ends. The CDR3 is 14 residues long. CDR1 and CDR2 (germline): SGHKS, YYEKEE (reference sequence). The CDR3: CASSLYRDTGELFF. For the CDR3, the DNA is TGTGCCAGCAGCTTGTACAGAGACACCGGGGAGCTGTTTTTT.